One sample yielded the 8 T cell receptor beta chains listed below, sequenced in a study of blood T cell repertoires in COVID-19. The method was immunoSEQ multiplex PCR; TCRdb's version includes in-frame clones alone and lacks a portion of them. The profile covers around 310,000 clones, with 85% to 90% appearing a single time and roughly 1% taken by the ten largest. The sequenced sample was peripheral blood. All receptors come from a middle-aged woman with COVID-19, enrolled during active disease.

The table lists this clone with many counts. The gene calls are TRBV29-1 and TRBJ2-7; D is unclear. CDR1 and CDR2 from the germline V gene are SQVTM and ANQGSEA. V was clipped by 2 bases and J by 0 bases, with 8 bases between them. The CDR3 sequence is 13 residues long. CDR3 in DNA: TGCAGCGTTGAAATACAGAGCTCCTACGAGCAGTACTTC. As protein: CSVEIQSSYEQYF.

V gene TRBV14 combines with J gene TRBJ2-2, with no clear D. This CDR3 spans 18 amino acids. Trimming removed 5 bases at V and 5 bases at J, with 24 bases between. The V gene's germline CDR1 is SGHDN and CDR2 FVKESK. Here the CDR3 reads CASSRTRRPTEVTGELFF. In DNA form, the CDR3 reads TGTGCCAGCAGCAGAACCCGGCGACCCACCGAGGTAACCGGGGAGCTGTTTTTT.

This chain links TRBV6-4 with TRBJ1-1, with D possibly matching TRBD1 (6 bases). The CDR3 covers 15 residues. The germline CDR1 and CDR2 sequences are MRHNA and SNTAGT. V was trimmed by 0 bases and J by 8 bases, leaving 16 bases between them. Written as DNA, the CDR3 is TGTGCCAGCAGTGACTCGTTTTCAGGGGTGAGCGAAGCTTTCTTT. This translates into CASSDSFSGVSEAFF.

The J gene is TRBJ2-7, the V gene TRBV28, with a possible D match to TRBD1 (6 bases). Trimming shortened V by 8 bases and J by 2 bases, and 13 bases separated the two germline ends. Looked up from germline, CDR1 is MDHEN and CDR2 is SYDVKM. The CDR3 consists of 13 residues. The CDR3 coding sequence is TGTGCCAGCCGGGACACGGGGACCTACGAGCAGTACTTC. It encodes CASRDTGTYEQYF.

With regard to this clone: The CDR3 does not close with the conserved phenylalanine or tryptophan, likely indicating a read error. V is TRBV7-3 and J is TRBJ1-6; 9 bases fit TRBD1. CDR3 size: 15 residues. CDR1 is SGHTA, CDR2 FQGTGA, per germline. V was clipped by 5 bases and J by 9 bases; unmatched bases: 8. The CDR3 loop is CASSPGGDRASPLHS. The CDR3 DNA is TGTGCCAGCAGCCCGGGTGGGGACAGGGCTTCACCCCTCCACTCT.

The J gene is TRBJ1-4, the V gene TRBV4-2; D ambiguous. In germline, CDR1 is LGHNA, CDR2 YNFKEQ. CDR3 length equals 18 residues. V lost 3 bases and J lost 0, with 17 bases in between. The CDR3 here is CASSHPARAEATNEKLFF. The DNA for the CDR3 is TGTGCCAGCAGCCATCCCGCACGGGCGGAGGCAACTAATGAAAAACTGTTTTTT.

The J gene is TRBJ1-2, the V gene TRBV6-1, with D unresolved. The CDR3 runs to 14 residues. Germline lookup yields CDR1 MNHNS and CDR2 SASEGT. With 1 base removed from V and 7 bases from J, the gap between germline ends came to 13 bases. CDR3 in DNA: TGTGCCAGCAGTGAAGGCGCCTCGCGTGGTGGCTACACCTTC. Protein: CASSEGASRGGYTF.

The chain couples TRBV19 to TRBJ2-2; 9 bases match TRBD1. The CDR3 consists of 16 residues. V dropped 4 bases and J dropped 7; count of bases not matched to a gene: 10. CDR1 and CDR2 from the germline V gene are LNHDA and SQIVND (reference sequence). The CDR3 nucleotides are TGTGCCAGTAGTAGGATACAGGGGGCAAATTTCGGGGAGCTGTTTTTT. It is translated as CASSRIQGANFGELFF.